The 28 T cell receptor beta chains below were found in one sample sequenced in a study of T cells in localized non-small cell lung cancer (dated by TCRdb to about 2020). The library was produced with the immunoSEQ multiplex PCR assay. TCRdb limited this immuneACCESS table to in-frame rearrangements with V and J called. A share of clones is missing; checked studies link under half to unresolved V genes, and the rest is unexplained. This sample has tens of thousands of clones in its table, and about four fifths of those were observed once. Roughly 21% of the sample is held by the ten biggest clonotypes. The source material was peripheral blood, sampled before any cancer treatment. The receptors derive from a female donor of 60 years or more with stage II squamous cell lung carcinoma.

The J gene is TRBJ1-2, the V gene TRBV7-9, with D tentatively TRBD1 (6 bases). The V gene's germline CDR1 is SEHNR and CDR2 FQNEAQ (reference sequence). Trimming shortened V by 4 bases and J by 4 bases, and 16 bases separated the two germline ends. This CDR3 is 15 amino acids long. The CDR3 DNA sequence: TGTGCCAGCAGCTATTCACAGGGATGGGGCTATGGCTACACCTTC. This codes for CASSYSQGWGYGYTF.

V gene TRBV11-1 combines with J gene TRBJ2-5; 8 nucleotides match TRBD1. The CDR3 has 15 amino acids. V lost 5 bases, J lost 1 base, and 6 bases stayed unmatched. Germline V CDR1 and CDR2: SGHAT, FQDESV (reference sequence). The CDR3 region is CASSLDRGPQETQYF. The CDR3 DNA reads as TGTGCCAGCAGCCTTGACAGGGGCCCCCAAGAGACCCAGTACTTC.

This rearrangement joins TRBV15 to TRBJ1-3, with D perhaps matching TRBD1 (5 bases). CDR3 length: 15 residues. The ends were cut back, 5 bases at V and 1 base at J, with 12 bases in the middle. CDR1 is LNHNV, CDR2 YYDKDF, per germline (reference sequence). CDR3 DNA sequence: TGTGCCACCAGCGCAGGGAGACTATCTGGAAACACCATATATTTT. This sequence encodes CATSAGRLSGNTIYF.

This chain connects TRBV7-2 to TRBJ2-5; possible D gene TRBD2, 7 bases. The germline CDR1 and CDR2 sequences are SGHTA and FQGNSA. The ends were cut back, 1 base at V and 4 bases at J, with 10 bases in the middle. The CDR3 length is 14 residues. The CDR3, as DNA: TGTGCCAGCAGCTTAGATCGGGGGGCAGAGACCCAGTACTTC. Protein sequence: CASSLDRGAETQYF. Supplemented by reference TRBV7-2 and TRBJ2-5, the full variable domain reads GAGVSQSPSNKVTEKGKDVELRCDPISGHTALYWYRQSLGQGLEFLIYFQGNSAPDKSGLPSDRFSAERTGGSVSTLTIQRTQQEDSAVYLCASSLDRGAETQYFGPGTRLLVL.

The chain combines TRBV4-1 with TRBJ1-5; 8 positions match TRBD1. Germline V CDR1 and CDR2: MGHRA, YSYEKL. The length of the CDR3 is 16 residues. V lost 1 base, J lost 0 bases, and 2 bases stayed unmatched. CDR3 residues: CASSQGGQGSNQPQHF. For the CDR3, the DNA is TGCGCCAGCAGCCAAGGAGGACAGGGTAGCAATCAGCCCCAGCATTTT.

This chain joins TRBV5-8 and TRBJ2-4, with 10 bases lining up with TRBD1. The CDR3 totals 16 residues. Germline V CDR1 and CDR2: SGHTS, YDEGEE. V lost 1 base, J lost 6 bases, and 7 bases stayed unmatched. CDR3 coding DNA: TGTGCCAGCAGCTTGCCCGGGACAGGGGACTTAAACATTCAGTACTTC. Amino acids: CASSLPGTGDLNIQYF.

The chain is built from TRBV5-6 and TRBJ2-7; weak D call: TRBD1 (6 bases). The CDR3 has 17 amino acids. The germline V gene has CDR1 SGHDT and CDR2 YYEEEE. V was clipped by 6 bases and J by 4 bases, with 26 bases between them. The CDR3 is CASISRLPDRYEYEQYF. The CDR3 DNA reads TGTGCCAGCATCTCCCGCCTTCCAGACAGGTACGAGTACGAGCAGTACTTC.

This rearrangement joins TRBV7-9 to TRBJ1-6; tentatively, D is TRBD1 (5 bases). With 5 bases removed from V and 0 bases from J, the gap between germline ends came to 11 bases. The CDR3 covers 16 residues. The germline V gene encodes CDR1 SEHNR and CDR2 FQNEAQ (reference sequence). In DNA form, the CDR3 reads TGTGCCAGCAGCCCGGGGGATTTCTCCTATAATTCACCCCTCCACTTT. Translation: CASSPGDFSYNSPLHF.

Only a few counts were recorded for this clone. J is TRBJ2-6 and V is TRBV4-3; D gene unclear. Germline CDR1 reads LGHNA; CDR2 reads YSLEER. Between the trimmed V and J ends, which lost 2 bases and 4 bases, there was a span of 12 bases. CDR3 length: 16 amino acids. DNA for the CDR3: TGCGCCAGCAGCCAAAGTCGACTCGCCGGGGCCAACGTCCTGACTTTC. Translated, it gives CASSQSRLAGANVLTF.

This chain uses TRBV7-9 with TRBJ1-2; D uncertain. Trimming left V 2 bases short and J 8 bases short, with 6 bases between. This CDR3 is 11 amino acids long. CDR1 SEHNR and CDR2 FQNEAQ come from the germline V gene (reference sequence). CDR3 region: CASSLLAGYTF. Here the CDR3 DNA reads TGTGCCAGCAGCTTACTAGCGGGCTACACCTTC.

This clone appeared a single time. The chain employs TRBV7-2 and TRBJ2-2; D perhaps matches TRBD2 (5 bases). Trimming cost V 5 bases and J 6 bases, with 13 bases left between them. Germline lookup yields CDR1 SGHTA and CDR2 FQGNSA. The CDR3 is 14 residues long. CDR3 nucleotides: TGTGCCAGCAGCCTCAAGCCGGGGTCCGGGGAGCTGTTTTTT. Amino acids: CASSLKPGSGELFF.

The chain carries TRBV9 and TRBJ2-2; D is unresolved. CDR3 size: 15 residues. Deletions cut 0 bases from V and 1 base from J, with 7 bases between. Germline CDR1 and CDR2: SGDLS and YYNGEE. The CDR3 DNA follows: TGTGCCAGCAGCGTAGGTCACAGGAACACCGGGGAGCTGTTTTTT. This sequence encodes CASSVGHRNTGELFF.

The CDR3, as DNA: TGTGCCAGCAAAATTGGACTAGCGGGGGGTTACGAGCAGTACTTC. This encodes CASKIGLAGGYEQYF. The chain combines TRBV6-1 with TRBJ2-7; 14 bases map to TRBD2. The V and J ends lost 7 bases and 4 bases, in that order; junction bases with no gene match: 6. The germline V gene encodes CDR1 MNHNS and CDR2 SASEGT. This CDR3 contains 15 residues.

V usage is TRBV2 and J usage is TRBJ2-1; tentatively, D is TRBD1 or TRBD2 (5 bases each). The CDR3 runs to 17 residues. Germline CDR1 and CDR2: SNHLY and FYNNEI. V lost 5 bases to trimming and J lost 5 bases, with 22 bases between them. CDR3 sequence (DNA): TGTGCCAGCAGTCCCGGGACCGACTTTTTCGGGGACAATGAGCAGTTCTTC. This gives the protein CASSPGTDFFGDNEQFF.

This chain uses TRBV20-1 with TRBJ2-5; D is possibly TRBD2 (6 bases). The CDR3 consists of 11 residues. The V gene's germline CDR1 is DFQATT and CDR2 SNEGSKA (reference sequence). V lost 3 bases and J lost 4, with 6 bases in between. CDR3 nucleotide sequence: TGCAGTGCTAGCGGGGGAGAGACCCAGTACTTC. It specifies CSASGGETQYF.

The chain couples TRBV7-2 to TRBJ1-6; D remains ambiguous. The V end was cut by 1 base, the J end by 0 bases, with 7 bases between. CDR1 is SGHTA and CDR2 is FQGNSA in the germline V gene. CDR3 length: 16 residues. The DNA of the CDR3 is TGTGCCAGCAGCTTAGAAAGGGACTCCTATAATTCACCCCTCCACTTT. Its translation: CASSLERDSYNSPLHF.

The CDR3 nucleotides are TGTGCCTGGGGGACACAGGGAGGTGGCTACACCTTC. Its protein product is CAWGTQGGGYTF. V usage is TRBV30 and J usage is TRBJ1-2, with D possibly matching TRBD1 (6 bases). Trimming removed 5 bases at V and 7 bases at J, with 14 bases between. This CDR3 region has 12 residues. Per germline, CDR1 GTSNPN and CDR2 SVGIG (reference sequence). The full variable domain, its missing parts supplied by reference TRBV30 and TRBJ1-2, is SQTIHQWPATLVQPVGSPLSLECTVEGTSNPNLYWYRQAAGRGLQLLFYSVGIGQISSEVPQNLSASRPQDRQFILSSKKLLLSDSGFYLCAWGTQGGGYTFGSGTRLTVV.

The chain couples TRBV19 to TRBJ1-4; perhaps TRBD1 as D (5 bases). Germline CDR1 and CDR2: LNHDA and SQIVND (reference sequence). With 2 bases removed from V and 8 bases from J, the gap between germline ends came to 12 bases. This CDR3 is built from 14 residues. CDR3 region: CASSITGRGEKLFF. In nucleotides, the CDR3 is TGTGCCAGTAGTATAACGGGACGGGGGGAAAAACTGTTTTTT.

The chain recombines TRBV7-8 with TRBJ1-1; D unclear. The CDR3 has 17 amino acids. Germline loops: CDR1 SGHVS, CDR2 FQNEAQ. Trimming shortened V by 5 bases and J by 1 base, and 20 bases separated the two germline ends. This CDR3 reads CASSRSGVYRQNTEAFF. CDR3 DNA sequence: TGTGCCAGCAGCCGTTCTGGAGTCTACCGACAGAACACTGAAGCTTTCTTT.

The sample holds a few counts of this clone. The chain couples TRBV5-1 to TRBJ1-1; a possible D gene is TRBD1 (5 bases). CDR1 and CDR2 from the germline V gene are SGHRS and YFSETQ. V was cut by 7 bases and J by 1 base, with 14 bases left in between. The CDR3 covers 14 residues. DNA for the CDR3: TGCGCCAGCTCCTTCCCGGGGGGGAACACTGAAGCTTTCTTT. It encodes CASSFPGGNTEAFF. Full variable domain (remainder filled in from reference TRBV5-1 and TRBJ1-1): KAGVTQTPRYLIKTRGQQVTLSCSPISGHRSVSWYQQTPGQGLQFLFEYFSETQRNKGNFPGRFSGRQFSNSRSEMNVSTLELGDSALYLCASSFPGGNTEAFFGQGTRLTVV.

This chain links TRBV18 with TRBJ1-2, with TRBD1 matching over 12 bases. This CDR3 contains 17 residues. Germline trimming cut 1 base from V and 4 bases from J; bases unmatched to any gene: 7. CDR1 is KGHSH and CDR2 is LQKENI in the germline V gene. The CDR3 nucleotides are TGTGCCAGCTCACCACAGGGGACAGGGGGCGCGATCTATGGCTACACCTTC. It specifies CASSPQGTGGAIYGYTF. The variable domain in full, completed from reference TRBV18 and TRBJ1-2, reads NAGVMQNPRHLVRRRGQEARLRCSPMKGHSHVYWYRQLPEEGLKFMVYLQKENIIDESGMPKERFSAEFPKEGPSILRIQQVVRGDSAAYFCASSPQGTGGAIYGYTFGSGTRLTVV.

This clone was recorded only once. This chain links TRBV5-1 with TRBJ2-2, with TRBD2 matching 7 bases. Trimming removed 2 bases from V and 3 bases from J; junction bases left unmatched: 13. Germline CDR1 and CDR2: SGHRS and YFSETQ. The CDR3 has 18 residues. The CDR3 DNA follows: TGCGCCAGCAGCTTTGGAGGGCCGGGAGGATCTTACACCGGGGAGCTGTTTTTT. Its translation: CASSFGGPGGSYTGELFF.

The chain has TRBV5-1 and TRBJ1-6, with D maybe TRBD1 (5 bases). Trimming stripped 6 bases from V and 8 bases from J, with 15 bases between. Per germline, CDR1 SGHRS and CDR2 YFSETQ. The CDR3 has 14 amino acids. For the CDR3, the DNA is TGCGCCAGCACCCCCTCGGCGGGGGATTCACCCCTCCACTTT. It codes for CASTPSAGDSPLHF.

V usage is TRBV27 and J usage is TRBJ2-7; D unresolved. The V gene lost 5 bases and the J gene lost 2 bases, with 16 bases spanning the gap. Germline V gene lookup returns CDR1 MNHEY and CDR2 SMNVEV (reference sequence). The CDR3 extends over 15 amino acids. CDR3 coding DNA: TGTGCCAGCAGTGGGTCGCCGACGGAAACCTACGAGCAGTACTTC. Protein sequence: CASSGSPTETYEQYF.

In its sample, this clone was seen once. The rearrangement links TRBV5-1 to TRBJ2-3; D remains unclear. V was cut by 0 bases and J by 3 bases, with 14 bases left in between. The germline V gene encodes CDR1 SGHRS and CDR2 YFSETQ. This CDR3 comprises 16 residues. The CDR3 spells CASSLEGRTLTDTQYF. The CDR3 DNA is TGCGCCAGCAGCTTGGAAGGCAGGACCTTAACAGATACGCAGTATTTT.

This clone has only a few counts. Here the CDR3 DNA reads TGTGCCAGTAGTAGGGAGAAGAGCTCCTACGAGCAGTACTTC. Its translation is CASSREKSSYEQYF. The rearrangement links TRBV19 to TRBJ2-7; weak D call: TRBD2 (5 bases). There are 14 residues in the CDR3. Germline V CDR1 and CDR2: LNHDA, SQIVND (reference sequence). V lost 4 bases and J lost 0, with 10 bases in between.

The V gene is TRBV6-1, the J gene TRBJ1-1, with 10 bases fitting TRBD1. With 6 bases clipped from V and 2 bases from J, the junction kept 9 bases outside the gene matches. The CDR3 is 16 residues long. Germline loops: CDR1 MNHNS, CDR2 SASEGT. This chain's CDR3 is CASSERTGGGNTEAFF. The CDR3 DNA reads as TGTGCCAGCAGCGAACGGACAGGGGGAGGTAACACTGAAGCTTTCTTT.

This clone appeared a single time. The V call is TRBV5-4, the J call TRBJ2-1, with 7 positions matching TRBD1. This CDR3 is 16 amino acids long. J gave up 2 bases and V 0 bases, and 5 bases lay outside the gene matches. The germline gives CDR1 SGHNT, CDR2 YYREEE (reference sequence). CDR3 amino acids: CASSLGQGNTYNEQFF. The CDR3 nucleotides are TGTGCCAGCAGCTTGGGACAGGGTAATACCTACAATGAGCAGTTCTTC.